The 9 T cell receptor beta chains reported below all come from one sample, sequenced in a study of T cell responses to AZD1222 COVID-19 vaccine. The protocol was immunoSEQ multiplex PCR, while the TCRdb copy is restricted to in-frame clones and leaves out a portion. The sample holds about 140,000 clones; 75% to 90% are singletons and the top ten take over 4%. Sequenced material: peripheral blood, taken on day 0 of AZD1222 vaccination. The receptors stem from an adult in good health.

This sequence joins TRBV10-3 and TRBJ1-1; possible D gene TRBD1, 5 bases. Germline loops: CDR1 ENHRY, CDR2 SYGVKD. There are 15 residues in the CDR3. The V end was cut by 5 bases, the J end by 1 base, with 14 bases between. CDR3 region: CAISRLGGPNTEAFF. Here the CDR3 DNA reads TGTGCCATCAGTCGTCTTGGGGGACCGAACACTGAAGCTTTCTTT.

The chain uses TRBV6-5 and TRBJ1-1; 8 nucleotides line up with TRBD1. The CDR3 consists of 14 residues. The V gene end was trimmed by 6 bases and the J gene end by 4 bases; junction bases not matched to a gene: 7. CDR1 and CDR2 from the germline V gene are MNHEY and SVGAGI. The CDR3 sequence is CASSLQGAGTEAFF. CDR3 DNA sequence: TGTGCCAGCAGCCTCCAGGGGGCAGGCACTGAAGCTTTCTTT.

V usage is TRBV6-5 and J usage is TRBJ1-4, with D uncertain. There are 14 residues in the CDR3. From germline, CDR1 is MNHEY and CDR2 SVGAGI. The ends were cut back, 5 bases at V and 8 bases at J, with 15 bases in the middle. Here the CDR3 DNA reads TGTGCCAGCAGTCCCTACACGGGCGGGGAAAAACTGTTTTTT. The encoded protein is CASSPYTGGEKLFF.

This chain links TRBV5-1 with TRBJ1-2, with a tentative D call TRBD1 (6 bases). V was shortened by 2 bases and J by 6 bases, with 14 bases between the two germline ends. The CDR3 is 14 residues long. The germline V gene encodes CDR1 SGHRS and CDR2 YFSETQ. CDR3: CASSLIRGADGYTF. The CDR3 DNA reads as TGCGCCAGCAGCTTAATTAGGGGGGCCGATGGCTACACCTTC.

The V and J genes are TRBV19 and TRBJ1-5; D gene ambiguous. Trimming took 5 bases from V and 0 from J, leaving 23 bases between them. This CDR3 contains 19 residues. Germline lookup yields CDR1 LNHDA and CDR2 SQIVND (reference sequence). The DNA for the CDR3 is TGTGCCAGTAGTCCTGAACATCAGGCAGGACTGTATAGCAATCAGCCCCAGCATTTT. This gives the protein CASSPEHQAGLYSNQPQHF.

This clone was observed once. The CDR3, as DNA: TGTGCCAGCTCACCCGGGCAGGCCAACACTGAAGCTTTCTTT. It is translated as CASSPGQANTEAFF. The chain uses TRBV18 and TRBJ1-1; D remains unclear. The CDR3 has 14 residues. Trimming left V 3 bases short and J 2 bases short, with 10 bases between. Germline V gives CDR1 KGHSH, CDR2 LQKENI.

The chain couples TRBV5-8 to TRBJ1-5, with unresolved D. CDR1 and CDR2 from the germline V gene are SGHTS and YDEGEE. Trimming took off 4 bases at V and 7 bases at J, with 12 bases between the two ends. This CDR3 contains 13 residues. For the CDR3, the DNA is TGTGCCAGCAGCCCTGAGTGGATGCAGCCCCAGCATTTT. It translates to CASSPEWMQPQHF. Drawing the rest from reference TRBV5-8 and TRBJ1-5, the complete variable domain is EAGVTQSPTHLIKTRGQQATLRCSPISGHTSVYWYQQALGLGLQFLLWYDEGEERNRGNFPPRFSGRQFPNYSSELNVNALELEDSALYLCASSPEWMQPQHFGDGTRLSIL.

The chain is built from TRBV30 and TRBJ1-5; D is possibly TRBD1 (5 bases). CDR1 and CDR2 (germline): GTSNPN, SVGIG (reference sequence). There are 12 residues in the CDR3. V was pared by 5 bases and J by 5 bases, with 10 bases between. DNA for the CDR3: TGTGCCTGGGACAGCCAAGATCAGCCCCAGCATTTT. It specifies CAWDSQDQPQHF. Drawing the rest from reference TRBV30 and TRBJ1-5, the complete variable domain is SQTIHQWPATLVQPVGSPLSLECTVEGTSNPNLYWYRQAAGRGLQLLFYSVGIGQISSEVPQNLSASRPQDRQFILSSKKLLLSDSGFYLCAWDSQDQPQHFGDGTRLSIL.

The chain links TRBV11-2 to TRBJ1-5; D is perhaps TRBD1 (6 bases). The CDR3 totals 18 residues. Trimming took 3 bases from V and 0 from J, leaving 18 bases between them. Looked up from germline, CDR1 is SGHAT and CDR2 is FQNNGV. The CDR3 nucleotides read TGTGCCAGCAGCTTGGGCGAGACAGGACTGTATAGCAATCAGCCCCAGCATTTT. Amino acids: CASSLGETGLYSNQPQHF.